These 10 T cell receptor beta chains came from one sample sequenced in a study of molecular identifiers for immune sequencing clone quantification. TCRdb called the PCR reads again in MiXCR, with one record for every CDR3 protein. The sample yields 250,000 to 400,000 distinct CDR3 sequences, about 22% seen once. Material for sequencing was naive CD8+ T cells from blood, with Jurkat cell RNA spiked in. The subset was: FACS-sorted CD8+CD4-CCR7+CD45RA+ naive T cells. These receptors were obtained from a human donor in good health. Some libraries in this study had Jurkat cell RNA spiked in.

This clonotype appeared many times. The chain carries TRBV12-3 or TRBV12-4 and TRBJ1-6, with 7 nucleotides matching TRBD1. This CDR3 is 16 amino acids long. J lost 6 bases, V lost 5 bases, and 10 bases had no gene match. The CDR3 region is CASSDTPGQLNSPLHF. As DNA, the CDR3 is TGTGCCAGCAGTGACACACCGGGACAGCTTAATTCACCCCTCCACTTT.

Note on this clonotype: Possible read error: a much larger clone is one base away. This chain links TRBV11-2 with TRBJ2-3; tentatively, D is TRBD2 (5 bases). Per germline, CDR1 SGHAT and CDR2 FQNNGV. The CDR3 is 15 residues long. The CDR3: CANSTLLAPTDTQYF. The CDR3 bases are TGTGCCAACAGCACCCTCCTAGCCCCAACAGATACGCAGTATTTT. Together with reference TRBV11-2 and TRBJ2-3, the CDR3 gives the full variable domain: EAGVAQSPRYKIIEKRQSVAFWCNPISGHATLYWYQQILGQGPKLLIQFQNNGVVDDSQLPKDRFSAERLKGVDSTLKIQPAKLEDSAVYLCANSTLLAPTDTQYFGPGTRLTVL.

Turning to this clonotype: This sequence may be a read error, since a much larger clone differs from it by one base. V usage is TRBV28 and J usage is TRBJ2-7, with 9 bases lining up with TRBD2. Germline assignment: CDR1 MDHEN and CDR2 SYDVKM. There are 13 residues in the CDR3. In DNA, the CDR3 is TGTGCCAGCAGTCTTTTAGCGGGAGACGAGCAGTGCTTC. Its protein product is CASSLLAGDEQCF.

This clonotype appeared many times. The chain couples TRBV14 to TRBJ2-7; D might be TRBD2 (5 bases). Trimming took 1 base from V and 5 from J, leaving 9 bases between them. CDR3 length: 13 residues. Germline CDR1 reads SGHDN; CDR2 reads FVKESK. This CDR3 is CASSQARGNEQYF. The CDR3 DNA reads as TGTGCCAGCAGCCAAGCGAGAGGGAACGAGCAGTACTTC. The full variable domain, rest sourced from reference TRBV14 and TRBJ2-7, is EAGVTQFPSHSVIEKGQTVTLRCDPISGHDNLYWYRRVMGKEIKFLLHFVKESKQDESGMPNNRFLAERTGGTYSTLKVQPAELEDSGVYFCASSQARGNEQYFGPGTRLTVT.

The chain has TRBV7-9 and TRBJ2-7; 8 bases match TRBD1. The CDR3 consists of 13 residues. Trimming at V came to 5 bases and at J to 5 bases, leaving 5 bases not matched to a gene. Germline assignment: CDR1 SEHNR and CDR2 FQNEAQ (reference sequence). The CDR3 DNA is TGTGCCAGCAGCCCGACAGGGGTTAACGAGCAGTACTTC. This translates into CASSPTGVNEQYF.

At least ten counts were recorded for this clonotype. V is TRBV7-6 and J is TRBJ2-3; 10 nucleotides line up with TRBD1. CDR3 length equals 16 residues. From germline, CDR1 is SGHVS and CDR2 FNYEAQ. V gave up 4 bases and J gave up 5 bases; unmatched junction bases: 9. The CDR3 sequence is CASSSTTGGWGDTQYF. The CDR3 bases are TGTGCCAGCAGCTCGACGACAGGGGGCTGGGGAGATACGCAGTATTTT.

Of note for this clonotype: As the CDR3 is not closed by the conserved phenylalanine or tryptophan, this likely results from a read error. Because the CDR3's place on the DNA is in doubt, the DNA is left out and the CDR3 is given as listed by TCRdb. This sequence joins TRBV12-3 or TRBV12-4 and TRBJ2-1; the table's TRBD2 call for D was not verified on the DNA. Termini included, the CDR3 measures 13 amino acids. CDR3 region: CASSLTWGGEQSL.

Details on this clonotype: A read error may be the cause here, since a much bigger clone is one base away. The rearrangement uses TRBV7-2 and TRBJ2-3, with 15 bases identical to TRBD2. This CDR3 is built from 20 residues. CDR1 SGHTA and CDR2 FQGNSA come from the germline V gene. After removal of 0 bases from V and 2 bases from J, the junction contained 9 bases not matched to a gene. The CDR3 here is CASSLAVGLAGGVFTDTQYF. The CDR3 DNA is TGTGCCAGCAGCTTAGCGGTTGGACTAGCGGGAGGGGTATTCACAGATACGCAGTATTTT.

As regards this clonotype: The junction departs from germline at one end; a sequencing error may be responsible. This chain joins TRBV4-3 and TRBJ1-6; D gene ambiguous. There are 18 residues in the CDR3. Germline-derived CDR1 and CDR2 are LGHNA and YSLEER. The CDR3 sequence is CASGQDNGPSSYDSPLHF. The CDR3 nucleotides read TGCGCCAGCGGCCAAGACAATGGGCCTAGCTCCTATGATTCACCCCTCCACTTT.

This clonotype was seen at least ten times. CDR3 in amino acids: CASSLKRVIGSGANVLTF. The CDR3 coding sequence is TGTGCCAGCAGTTTAAAAAGGGTTATAGGCTCTGGGGCCAACGTCCTGACTTTC. V is TRBV27 and J is TRBJ2-6, with D hard to call. The CDR3 runs to 18 residues. Germline CDR1 is MNHEY and CDR2 is SMNVEV (reference sequence). Trimming left V 2 bases short and J 0 bases short, with 14 bases between.